The present entry profiles one TCR beta chain with its context. Its specificity is unknown. The assay was immunoSEQ multiplex PCR, and TCRdb's table has in-frame clones only and misses some. This table holds 400,000 to 450,000 clones, around 92% found once. The record originates from a study of Ad26.COV2.S vaccination and SARS-CoV-2 variants. The study's findings and limits: Individuals receiving vaccine had higher spike-specific TCR breadth than placebo recipients did.

Specified treatment: 19 received Ad26.COV2.S at low or high dose, single or two shots; five or six received placebo; per-sample allocation not given. Day 63 after the first vaccine or placebo injection was the time point for sampling. An Ad26 vector that expressed Wuhan-strain SARS-CoV-2 spike constituted the vaccine. Germline-derived CDR1 and CDR2 are SGHTA and FQGNSA. The V and J ends lost 4 bases and 3 bases, in that order; junction bases with no gene match: 8. The CDR3 has 17 amino acids. The rearrangement links TRBV7-2 to TRBJ2-3; 12 positions agree with TRBD2. This TCR derives from a person aged 18-65 years who received the Ad26.COV2.S COVID-19 vaccine or a placebo. The source was peripheral blood, collected in a trial of Ad26.COV2.S vaccine versus placebo. As DNA, the CDR3 is TGTGCCAGCAGCTACCGACTAGCGGGGGTCGTGACAGATACGCAGTATTTT. It codes for CASSYRLAGVVTDTQYF.